These T cell receptor beta chains were read from a single sample in a study of post-analysis software for immune sequencing data. Each CDR3 protein is one row after TCRdb ran MiXCR on the PCR reads. The sample yields about 820,000 distinct CDR3 sequences, approximately 57% seen once. Sequencing input: blood. The receptors shown here come from a girl under 18 with multiple sclerosis. Both conserved end residues are part of each CDR3. Each record gives: clone size, J gene, D gene, V gene, CDR3 DNA, CDR3 protein. A D gene is named only where the DNA matches it firmly. Only part of the rows carry a size: once, few, many, or a class if the clone is expanded.

.,TRBJ1-1,.,TRBV29-1,TGCAGCGTTGTGGGGACACGGAACACTGAAGCTTTCTTT,CSVVGTRNTEAFF
.,TRBJ2-1,.,TRBV6-1,TGTGCCAGCAGTGTCCGGCTTAGGGGTAGCTCCTACAATGAGCAGTTCTTC,CASSVRLRGSSYNEQFF
few,TRBJ2-5,TRBD1,TRBV4-1,TGCGCCAGCAGCCAAGTTTCCCCTCCGACAGGGGAAGGGGGGACCCAGTACTTC,CASSQVSPPTGEGGTQYF
.,TRBJ2-4,.,TRBV20-1,TGCAGTCTTTCTCGAGGGGCAGCCAAAAACATTCAGTACTTC,CSLSRGAAKNIQYF
few,TRBJ2-1,.,TRBV29-1,TGCAGCGTTAGAAATAATGAGCAGTTCTTC,CSVRNNEQFF
.,TRBJ2-7,TRBD2,TRBV5-6,TGTGCCAGCAGCCTACTAGCGGGAGGGGGGGTCGAGCAGTACTTC,CASSLLAGGGVEQYF
.,TRBJ2-1,TRBD2,TRBV20-1,TGCAGTGCCGAGACTAGCGCCTCCTACAATGAGCAGTTCTTC,CSAETSASYNEQFF
few,TRBJ2-1,TRBD1,TRBV12-3/TRBV12-4,TGTGCCAGCAGAGCACAGGGGGCCCTTCATGAGCAGTTCTTC,CASRAQGALHEQFF
.,TRBJ1-2,.,TRBV7-3,TGTGCCAGCAGCTTATTGGGGGCCCATGGCTACACCTTC,CASSLLGAHGYTF
.,TRBJ1-2,.,TRBV27,TGTGCCAGCAGTTTTCCGACGGGCTATGGCTACACCTTC,CASSFPTGYGYTF
.,TRBJ2-5,.,TRBV20-1,TGCAGTGCTAGAGTCAGAATTGGGACCCAGTACTTC,CSARVRIGTQYF
once,TRBJ2-1,TRBD1,TRBV14,TGTGCCAGCAGCCAACCCGGACAGGGGGACAATGAGCAGTTCTTC,CASSQPGQGDNEQFF
few,TRBJ2-5,TRBD2,TRBV10-3,TGTGCCATCAGTGAAAGGCGGGGGATCCAAGAGACCCAGTACTTC,CAISERRGIQETQYF
once,TRBJ2-1,TRBD1,TRBV7-9,TGTGCCAGCAGCCCGGACAGGCCTGGCGGCGATGAGCAGTTCTTC,CASSPDRPGGDEQFF
.,TRBJ2-7,TRBD2,TRBV6-5,TGTGCCAGCAGTTTACTAGCGGGGGAAACCTGGAGCTCCTACGAGCAGTACTTC,CASSLLAGETWSSYEQYF
.,TRBJ2-1,TRBD1,TRBV20-1,TGCAGTGCTTCACGACCGGGACAGCTTAGCGAGCAGTTCTTC,CSASRPGQLSEQFF
.,TRBJ2-3,.,TRBV20-1,TGCAGTGCTAGAGACTTAACAGGGTCAGATACGCAGTATTTT,CSARDLTGSDTQYF
.,TRBJ2-7,.,TRBV7-2,TGTGCCAGCAGTTCAGGGCCTAGGAACGAGCAGTACTTC,CASSSGPRNEQYF
.,TRBJ2-3,.,TRBV14,TGTGCCAGCAGCCAAAGGGCTACAGATACGCAGTATTTT,CASSQRATDTQYF
.,TRBJ1-2,TRBD1,TRBV29-1,TGCAGCGTCAGGACAGGGGATGGCTACACCTTC,CSVRTGDGYTF
.,TRBJ2-3,TRBD2,TRBV7-2,TGTGCCAGCAGCTTGGAGCGGGGAGCGTTCACAGATACGCAGTATTTT,CASSLERGAFTDTQYF
few,TRBJ2-2,.,TRBV4-1,TGCGCCAGCAGCCATCCCGTTAAGGGTTCGAACACCGGGGAGCTGTTTTTT,CASSHPVKGSNTGELFF
.,TRBJ2-7,TRBD1,TRBV20-1,TGCAGTGCTGGAGGAACAGGGGCCCCCTACGAGCAGTACTTC,CSAGGTGAPYEQYF
.,TRBJ1-1,TRBD1,TRBV29-1,TGCAGGGAAATTCTTCAGGGGGCTCGGATGAACACTGAAGCTTTCTTT,CREILQGARMNTEAFF
.,TRBJ2-1,TRBD2,TRBV27,TGTGCCAGCAGTACGACGACTAGCGGTGTCTCTTACAATGAGCAGTTCTTC,CASSTTTSGVSYNEQFF
few,TRBJ2-1,TRBD2,TRBV24-1,TGTGCCACCAGTGATTCGACTAGCGGGGTTGGTGAGCAGTTCTTC,CATSDSTSGVGEQFF
.,TRBJ1-5,TRBD1,TRBV20-1,TGCAGTGTTCTTGACAGGGGTAATCAGCCCCAGCATTTT,CSVLDRGNQPQHF
.,TRBJ2-7,.,TRBV20-1,TGCAGTGCTCCGACCCGAGTTGGGGAGCAGTACTTC,CSAPTRVGEQYF
.,TRBJ2-1,TRBD2,TRBV7-9,TGTGCCAGCAGCTCCGCCGAGGGTAGCGGGAGGCTTAGCTCCTACAATGAGCAGTTCTTC,CASSSAEGSGRLSSYNEQFF
.,TRBJ2-5,TRBD2,TRBV7-9,TGTGCCAGCAGCTTAGACTCGGGGGGGGTCCAAGAGACCCAGTACTTC,CASSLDSGGVQETQYF
.,TRBJ1-2,TRBD1,TRBV29-1,TGCAGTGGCGCCGGACAGGGGAACTATGGCTACACCTTC,CSGAGQGNYGYTF
few,TRBJ1-2,.,TRBV6-5,TGTGCCAGCAGTTACTCGATACAGGTCAGCTCGGGCTACACCTTC,CASSYSIQVSSGYTF
.,TRBJ1-1,.,TRBV29-1,TGCAGCGTTGAAGGGACAGCTCTATACACTGAAGCTTTCTTT,CSVEGTALYTEAFF
many,TRBJ1-5,.,TRBV20-1,TGCAGTGCTAGAGACGAGAGGCAGGGAGACAATCAGCCCCAGCATTTT,CSARDERQGDNQPQHF
once,TRBJ2-7,TRBD1,TRBV10-1,TGCGCCAGCAGTGAGTCGGGACAGGGGATCTACGAGCAGTACTTC,CASSESGQGIYEQYF
.,TRBJ1-3,.,TRBV6-5,TGTGCCAGCAGTTACCAGGCAACTGGAAACACCATATATTTT,CASSYQATGNTIYF
.,TRBJ2-3,TRBD2,TRBV20-1,TGCAGTGCGGGGACTAGGCCTCCCCTCACAGATACGCAGTATTTT,CSAGTRPPLTDTQYF
.,TRBJ2-1,.,TRBV5-1,TGCGCCAGCAGCTTGAGCCAGGGGCGGGGTGAGCAGTTCTTC,CASSLSQGRGEQFF
few,TRBJ2-7,.,TRBV20-1,TGCAGTGCTAGAAGGGCGGAAAGCTCCTACGAGCAGTACTTC,CSARRAESSYEQYF
.,TRBJ1-6,TRBD1,TRBV20-1,TGCAGTGCTAGAGATTGGGACAGGGGTGATACACCCCTCCACTTT,CSARDWDRGDTPLHF
few,TRBJ2-3,.,TRBV28,TGTGCCAGCAGCCTCTATAGGGGCACTAGCACAGATACGCAGTATTTT,CASSLYRGTSTDTQYF
few,TRBJ2-7,.,TRBV10-3,TGTGCCATCAGTGATCCTGCCGAGGCCTACGAGCAGTACTTC,CAISDPAEAYEQYF
.,TRBJ2-1,.,TRBV5-1,TGCGCCAGCAGGACCGCTTCATCAAGCTCCTACAATGAGCAGTTCTTC,CASRTASSSSYNEQFF
once,TRBJ2-5,TRBD2,TRBV29-1,TGCAGCGGCACGGGGGGAGTCCACAATGAGCAGTACTTC,CSGTGGVHNEQYF
.,TRBJ2-7,TRBD2,TRBV7-7,TGTGCCAGCAGCGGATCGGGGGGGAGCTCCTACGAGCAGTACTTC,CASSGSGGSSYEQYF
few,TRBJ1-1,.,TRBV14,TGTGCCAGCAGCCATTCGCCGGGTTACAACACTGAAGCTTTCTTT,CASSHSPGYNTEAFF
.,TRBJ2-6,TRBD1,TRBV4-1,TGCGCCAGCAGCCAGATAGGGGGGGACAGGGGTTACGGGGCCAACGTCCTGACTTTC,CASSQIGGDRGYGANVLTF
.,TRBJ2-4,.,TRBV5-6,TGTGCCAGCAGCTCAGACCGGATCCGGGGCCGAAACATTCAGTACTTC,CASSSDRIRGRNIQYF
.,TRBJ2-7,.,TRBV10-3,TGTGCCATCAGTGAAACAGCGCTAGGAAACGAGCAGTACTTC,CAISETALGNEQYF
few,TRBJ1-2,.,TRBV20-1,TGCAGTGCCCCAGAGACGGCGAACTATGGCTACACCTTC,CSAPETANYGYTF
.,TRBJ1-2,TRBD1,TRBV6-6,TGTGCCAGCATCATGGACAGGGGGTATGGCTACACCTTC,CASIMDRGYGYTF
.,TRBJ2-3,.,TRBV9,TGTGCCAGCAGCTCCCGCGGCATCAGCACAGATACGCAGTATTTT,CASSSRGISTDTQYF